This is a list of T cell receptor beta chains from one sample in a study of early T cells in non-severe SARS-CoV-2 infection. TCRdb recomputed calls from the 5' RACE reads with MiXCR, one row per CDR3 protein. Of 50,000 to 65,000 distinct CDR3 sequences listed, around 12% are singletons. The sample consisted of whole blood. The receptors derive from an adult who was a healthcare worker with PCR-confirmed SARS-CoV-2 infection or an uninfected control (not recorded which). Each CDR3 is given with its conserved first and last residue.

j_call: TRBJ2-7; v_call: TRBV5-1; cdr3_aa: CASAGQGMDEQYF
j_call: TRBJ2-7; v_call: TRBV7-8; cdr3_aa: CASSSGRGPYEQYF
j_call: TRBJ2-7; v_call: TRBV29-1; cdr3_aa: CSVEVRNEQYF
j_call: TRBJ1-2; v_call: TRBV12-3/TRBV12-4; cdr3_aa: CASTERTGDGYTF
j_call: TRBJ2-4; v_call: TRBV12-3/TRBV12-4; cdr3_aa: CASSFFGINIQYF
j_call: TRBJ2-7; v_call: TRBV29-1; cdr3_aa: CSALTGYEQYF
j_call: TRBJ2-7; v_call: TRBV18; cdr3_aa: CASSPVLSSYEQYF
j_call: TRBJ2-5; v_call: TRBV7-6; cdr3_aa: CASSLRLAGDQETQYF
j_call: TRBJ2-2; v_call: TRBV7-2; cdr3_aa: CASSSPNTGELFF
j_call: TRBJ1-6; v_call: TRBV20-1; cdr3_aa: CSARGRGPLHF
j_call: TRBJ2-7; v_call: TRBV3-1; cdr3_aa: CASSQVGAYEQYF
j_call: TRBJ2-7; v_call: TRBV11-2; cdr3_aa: CASSSSGTGLYEQYF
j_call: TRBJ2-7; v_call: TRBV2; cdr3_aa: CASSSGPSYEQYF
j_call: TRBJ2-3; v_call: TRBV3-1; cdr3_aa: CASSLGGTRDTQYF
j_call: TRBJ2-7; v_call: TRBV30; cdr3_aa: CAWSLSGTTYEQYF
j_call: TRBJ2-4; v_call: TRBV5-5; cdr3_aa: CASSQGGKNIQYF
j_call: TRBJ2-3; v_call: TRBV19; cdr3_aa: CASSRGLSTDTQYF
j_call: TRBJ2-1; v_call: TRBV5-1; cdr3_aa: CAISLGLAGGEQFF
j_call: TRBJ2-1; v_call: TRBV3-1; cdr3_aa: CASRLGLAGSYNEQFF
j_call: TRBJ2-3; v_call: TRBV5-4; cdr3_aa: CASSPSGGPTDTQYF
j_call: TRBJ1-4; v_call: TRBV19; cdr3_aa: CASTPWTATNEKLFF
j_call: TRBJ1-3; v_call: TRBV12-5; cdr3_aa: CASGFAPSGAGNTIYF
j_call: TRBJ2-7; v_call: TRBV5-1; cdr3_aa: CASSPGQAAYEQYF
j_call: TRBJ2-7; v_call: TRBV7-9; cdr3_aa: CASSSRPTVTYEQYF
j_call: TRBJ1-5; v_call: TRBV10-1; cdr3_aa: CASSVSADQPQHF
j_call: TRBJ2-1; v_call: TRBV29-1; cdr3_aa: CSVDGGSSSYNEQFF
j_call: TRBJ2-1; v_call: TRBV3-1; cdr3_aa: CASSPPGRGQNEQFF
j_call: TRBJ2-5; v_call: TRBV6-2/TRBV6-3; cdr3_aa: CASSYLGMWETQYF
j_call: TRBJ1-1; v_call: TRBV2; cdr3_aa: CATALYGRTEAFF
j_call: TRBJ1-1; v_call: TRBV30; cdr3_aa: CAWSVPGTKAFF
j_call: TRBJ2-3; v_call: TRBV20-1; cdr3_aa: CSARDLSGTSGGGTDTQYF
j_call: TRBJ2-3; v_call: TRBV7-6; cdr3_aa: CASSQIPGTSGSTDTQYF
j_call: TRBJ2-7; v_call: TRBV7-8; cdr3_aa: CASSLGTYYEQYF
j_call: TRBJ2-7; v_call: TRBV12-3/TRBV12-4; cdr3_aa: CASNPGPASNEQYF
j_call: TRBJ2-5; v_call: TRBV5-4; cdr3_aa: CASSLTGGEETQYF
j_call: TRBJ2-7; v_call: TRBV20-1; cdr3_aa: CSATLRTGWGYEQYF
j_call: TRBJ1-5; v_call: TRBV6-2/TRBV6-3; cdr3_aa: CASRPDRQSGPQHF
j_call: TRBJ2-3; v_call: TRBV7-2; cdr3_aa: CASSLGLLAGAWDTQYF
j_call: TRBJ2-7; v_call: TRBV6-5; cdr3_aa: CASSRRQGQREQYF
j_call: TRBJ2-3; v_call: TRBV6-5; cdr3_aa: CASRTHRGPSTDTQYF
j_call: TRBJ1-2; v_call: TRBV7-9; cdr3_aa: CASSLATMSAVYGYTF
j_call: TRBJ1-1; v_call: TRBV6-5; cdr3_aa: CASSSGQGGEAFF
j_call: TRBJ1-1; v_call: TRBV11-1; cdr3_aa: CASSLARDSGGVVYTEAFF
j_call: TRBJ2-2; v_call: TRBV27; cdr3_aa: CASKGLAGGPRDAGELFF